The clone carrying this TCR beta chain was seen only a few times. Antigen unknown. The data were obtained in a study of CD8+ T cells in alopecia areata. Study details: Treated patients took oral tofacitinib at 5 to 10 mg twice daily.

Findings and caveats of the study: TCR sharing across patients was less clear than in mice, possibly HLA-related.

The V gene's germline CDR1 is SQVTM and CDR2 ANQGSEA. This CDR3 contains 14 residues. The V segment lost 1 base and the J segment 3 bases; nucleotides outside the gene matches: 0. Isolated RNA was reverse transcribed into cDNA used as the sequencing template. Some clones are missing from TCRdb's copy, which holds only in-frame ones; the method was immunoSEQ multiplex PCR. The repertoire includes 100,000 to 150,000 clones, around two fifths of them detected once, and approximately 2.8% sits in the top ten. The chain carries TRBV29-1 and TRBJ2-3, with 11 positions matching TRBD2. The sequence derives from a human donor with alopecia areata. The sequenced sample consisted of CD4+ T cells sorted from blood. The CDR3 DNA reads as TGCAGCGTTGAAGCTAGCGGGGGGACAGATACGCAGTATTTT. Its translation is CSVEASGGTDTQYF.